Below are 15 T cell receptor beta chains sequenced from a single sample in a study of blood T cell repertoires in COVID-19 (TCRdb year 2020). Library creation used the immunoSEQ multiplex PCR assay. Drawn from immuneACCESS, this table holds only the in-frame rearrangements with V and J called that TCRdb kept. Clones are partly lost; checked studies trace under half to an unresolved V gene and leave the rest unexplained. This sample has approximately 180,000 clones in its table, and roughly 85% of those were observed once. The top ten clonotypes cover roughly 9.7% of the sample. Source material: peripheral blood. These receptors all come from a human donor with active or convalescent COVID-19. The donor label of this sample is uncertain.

CDR3 amino acids: CASSYSRDRDRGYTF. The CDR3 bases are TGTGCCAGCAGTTACTCGAGGGACAGGGACCGCGGCTACACCTTC. The chain has TRBV6-5 and TRBJ1-2; TRBD1 aligns across 9 bases. The CDR3 contains 15 residues. V was pared by 0 bases and J by 8 bases, with 7 bases of the junction left unmatched. CDR1 and CDR2 from the germline V gene are MNHEY and SVGAGI.

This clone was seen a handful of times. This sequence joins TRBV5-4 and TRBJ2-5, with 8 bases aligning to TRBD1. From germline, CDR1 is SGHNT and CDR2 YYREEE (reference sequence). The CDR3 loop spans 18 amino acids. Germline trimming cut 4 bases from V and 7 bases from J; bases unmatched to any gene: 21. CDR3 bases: TGTGCCAGCAGCGCGTCAGGGGGCAATAGCATAGGAGCCTGGACCCAGTACTTC. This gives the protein CASSASGGNSIGAWTQYF.

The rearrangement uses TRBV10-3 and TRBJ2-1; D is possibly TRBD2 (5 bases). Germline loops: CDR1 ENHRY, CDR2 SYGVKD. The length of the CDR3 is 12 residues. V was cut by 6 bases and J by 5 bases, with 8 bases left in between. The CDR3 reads CAISSGNNEQFF. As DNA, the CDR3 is TGTGCCATCAGCTCCGGGAACAATGAGCAGTTCTTC.

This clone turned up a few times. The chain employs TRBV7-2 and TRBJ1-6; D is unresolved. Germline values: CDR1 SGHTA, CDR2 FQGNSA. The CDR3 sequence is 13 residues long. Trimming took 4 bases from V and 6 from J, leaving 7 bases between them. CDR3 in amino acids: CASSSGLNSPLHF. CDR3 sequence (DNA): TGTGCCAGCAGCTCCGGACTTAATTCACCCCTCCACTTT.

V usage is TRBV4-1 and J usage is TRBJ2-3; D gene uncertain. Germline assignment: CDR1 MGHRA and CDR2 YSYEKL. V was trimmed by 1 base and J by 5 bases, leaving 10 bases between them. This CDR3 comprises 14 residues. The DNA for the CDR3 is TGCGCCAGCAGCCAAGGCTTCACAGAAGATACGCAGTATTTT. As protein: CASSQGFTEDTQYF.

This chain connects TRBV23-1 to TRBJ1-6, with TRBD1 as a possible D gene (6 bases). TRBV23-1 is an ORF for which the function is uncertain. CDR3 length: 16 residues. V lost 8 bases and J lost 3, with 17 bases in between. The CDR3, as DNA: TGCGCCAGCCGGTTGGGGGGGGCAAGCTATAATTCACCCCTCCACTTT. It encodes CASRLGGASYNSPLHF.

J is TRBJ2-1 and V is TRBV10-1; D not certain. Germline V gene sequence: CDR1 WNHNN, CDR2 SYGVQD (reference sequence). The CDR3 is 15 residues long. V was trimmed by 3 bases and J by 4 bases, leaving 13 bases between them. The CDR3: CASSESAADYNEQFF. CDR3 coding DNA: TGCGCCAGCAGTGAAAGTGCGGCGGATTACAATGAGCAGTTCTTC.

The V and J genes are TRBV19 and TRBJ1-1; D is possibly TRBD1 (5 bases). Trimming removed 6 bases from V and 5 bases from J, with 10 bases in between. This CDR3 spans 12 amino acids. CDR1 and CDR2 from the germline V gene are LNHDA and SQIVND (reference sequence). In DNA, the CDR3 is TGTGCCAGTAGCGCAGGGAGGACTGAAGCTTTCTTT. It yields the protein CASSAGRTEAFF.

In DNA, the CDR3 is TGCGCCAGCAGCTGGGACAGGGCCTATAATTCACCCCTCCACTTT. Translating it yields CASSWDRAYNSPLHF. The chain recombines TRBV5-1 with TRBJ1-6, with 9 bases matching TRBD1. The CDR3 has 15 residues. V shed 3 bases and J 2 bases; nucleotides not matched to a gene: 0. Germline values: CDR1 SGHRS, CDR2 YFSETQ.

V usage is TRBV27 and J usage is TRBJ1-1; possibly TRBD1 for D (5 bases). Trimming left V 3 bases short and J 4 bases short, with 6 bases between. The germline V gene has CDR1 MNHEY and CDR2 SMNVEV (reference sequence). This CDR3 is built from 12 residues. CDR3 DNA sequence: TGTGCCAGCAGTTTTAGGGGCACTGAAGCTTTCTTT. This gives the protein CASSFRGTEAFF.

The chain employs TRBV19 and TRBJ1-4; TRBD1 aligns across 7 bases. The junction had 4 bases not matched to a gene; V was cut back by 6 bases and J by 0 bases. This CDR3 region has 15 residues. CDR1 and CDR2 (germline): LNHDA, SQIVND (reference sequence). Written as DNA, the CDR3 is TGTGCCAGTAGGGTCCAGGGGGCAACTAATGAAAAACTGTTTTTT. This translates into CASRVQGATNEKLFF.

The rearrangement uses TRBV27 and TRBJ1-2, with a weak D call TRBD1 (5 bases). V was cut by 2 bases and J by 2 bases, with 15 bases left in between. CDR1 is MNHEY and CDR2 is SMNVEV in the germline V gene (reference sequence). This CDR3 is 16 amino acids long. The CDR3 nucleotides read TGTGCCAGCAGTTTAATTGGTGACAGAGCCAACTATGGCTACACCTTC. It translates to CASSLIGDRANYGYTF.

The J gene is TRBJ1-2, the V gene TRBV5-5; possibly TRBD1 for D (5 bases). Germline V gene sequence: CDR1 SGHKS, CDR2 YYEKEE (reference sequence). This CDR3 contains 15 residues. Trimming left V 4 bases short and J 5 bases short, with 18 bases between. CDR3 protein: CASSDGGMGSYGYTF. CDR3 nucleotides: TGTGCCAGCAGCGACGGGGGGATGGGATCGTATGGCTACACCTTC.

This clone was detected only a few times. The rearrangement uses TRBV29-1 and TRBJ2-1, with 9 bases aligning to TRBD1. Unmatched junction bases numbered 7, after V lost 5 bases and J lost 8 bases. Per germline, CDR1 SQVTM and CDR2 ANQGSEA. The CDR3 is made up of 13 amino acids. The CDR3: CSVPGTGYDEQFF. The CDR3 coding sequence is TGCAGCGTTCCCGGGACAGGGTACGATGAGCAGTTCTTC.

The CDR3, as DNA: TGTGCCAGCAGTTTAAGTCCGGGAGGAGGCGAGCAGTACTTC. Translation gives CASSLSPGGGEQYF. The J gene is TRBJ2-7, the V gene TRBV28; 7 nucleotides line up with TRBD2. Per germline, CDR1 MDHEN and CDR2 SYDVKM. With 2 bases clipped from V and 6 bases from J, the junction kept 7 bases outside the gene matches. The CDR3 covers 14 residues.